Reported below is one T cell receptor (beta chain). The J segment lost 2 bases and the V segment lost 4 bases, leaving 2 bases of the junction unmatched. The CDR3 is 14 amino acids. CDR1 is SGHRS and CDR2 is YFSETQ in the germline V gene. Profiled with immunoSEQ multiplex PCR; TCRdb holds only in-frame clones, not every one. Of around 150,000 clones in the sample, approximately 83% were seen once. The data originate from a study of blood T cell repertoires in COVID-19. Material for sequencing was PBMCs or T cells enriched from blood (not recorded which). The chain employs TRBV5-1 and TRBJ2-7; 11 bases fit TRBD2. This TCR was sampled from a woman aged 60-70 years who had recovered from COVID-19. The CDR3 loop is CASSGTSGTYEQYF. CDR3 nucleotide sequence: TGCGCCAGCAGCGGGACTAGCGGAACCTACGAGCAGTACTTC.